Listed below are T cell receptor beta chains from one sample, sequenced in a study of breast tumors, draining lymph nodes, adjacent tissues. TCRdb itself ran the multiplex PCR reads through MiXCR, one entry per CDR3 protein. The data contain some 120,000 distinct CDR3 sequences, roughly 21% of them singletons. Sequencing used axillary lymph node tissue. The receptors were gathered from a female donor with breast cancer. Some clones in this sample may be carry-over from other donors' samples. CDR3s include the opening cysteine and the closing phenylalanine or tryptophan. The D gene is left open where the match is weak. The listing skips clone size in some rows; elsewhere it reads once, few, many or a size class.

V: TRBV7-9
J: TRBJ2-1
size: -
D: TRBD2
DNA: TGTGCCAGCTCACCACCGGGTAGCGGGAGCTACAATGAGCAGTTCTTC
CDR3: CASSPPGSGSYNEQFF

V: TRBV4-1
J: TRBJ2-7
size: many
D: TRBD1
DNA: TGCGCCAGCAGCCAAGATAGGGACAGGGTGACCTACGAGCAGTACTTC
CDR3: CASSQDRDRVTYEQYF

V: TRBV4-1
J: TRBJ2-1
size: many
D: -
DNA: TGCGCCAGCAGGTTAGGGGTTACGTACAATGAGCAGTTCTTC
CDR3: CASRLGVTYNEQFF

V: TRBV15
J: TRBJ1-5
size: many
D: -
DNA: TGTGCCACCAGCCCCTTTAGCCCTAACGATTATCAGCCCCAGCATTTT
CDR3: CATSPFSPNDYQPQHF

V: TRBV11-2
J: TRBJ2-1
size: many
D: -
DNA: TGTGCCAGCAGCCATTTAATTGCGTATGAGCAGTTCTTC
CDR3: CASSHLIAYEQFF

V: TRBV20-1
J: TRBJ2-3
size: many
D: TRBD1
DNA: TGCAGTGCTAGAGAACTCTCGACAGGGGGCACAGATACGCAGTATTTT
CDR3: CSARELSTGGTDTQYF

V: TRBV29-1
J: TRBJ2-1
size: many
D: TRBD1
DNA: TGCAGCGGATACAGGGGGTACAATGAGCAGTTCTTC
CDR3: CSGYRGYNEQFF

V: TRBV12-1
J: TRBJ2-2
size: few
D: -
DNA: TGTGCCAGCAGCTTTCGGAGACCGAGACGACGTGGCACCGGGGAGCTGTTTTTT
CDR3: CASSFRRPRRRGTGELFF

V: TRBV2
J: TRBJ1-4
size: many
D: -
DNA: TGTGCCAGCAGTGAAGCTAGGGGTGAAAAACTGTTTTTT
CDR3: CASSEARGEKLFF

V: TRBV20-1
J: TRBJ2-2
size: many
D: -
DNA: TGCAGTGCTAGAGGCCCGGGCCCACGGGGGGGGGAGCTGTTTTTT
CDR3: CSARGPGPRGGELFF

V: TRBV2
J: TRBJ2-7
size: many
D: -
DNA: TGTGCCAGCAGCCCCAGACAGAACTACGAGCAGTACTTC
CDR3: CASSPRQNYEQYF

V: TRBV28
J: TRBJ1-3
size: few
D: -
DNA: TGTGCCAGCAGTGAGTACGCGAGCTCTGGAAACACCATATATTTT
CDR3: CASSEYASSGNTIYF

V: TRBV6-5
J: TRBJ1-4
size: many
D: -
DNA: TGTGCCAGCAGTTACACGACAGCAACTAATGAAAAACTGTTTTTT
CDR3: CASSYTTATNEKLFF

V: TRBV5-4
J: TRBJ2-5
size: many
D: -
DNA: TGTGCCAGCAGCGGCCAGGGGTTAGAGACCCAGTACTTC
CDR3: CASSGQGLETQYF

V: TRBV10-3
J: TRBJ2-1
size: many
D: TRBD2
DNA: TGTGCCATCAGTGAGTCGGGGCTAGCGGGGTCCAATGAGCAGTTCTTC
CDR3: CAISESGLAGSNEQFF

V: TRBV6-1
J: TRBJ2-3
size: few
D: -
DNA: TGTGCCAGCAGTGATCTGCGGAGAACTAGCACAGATACGCAGTATTTT
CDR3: CASSDLRRTSTDTQYF

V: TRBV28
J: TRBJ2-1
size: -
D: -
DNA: TGTGCCAGCAGTTTAGGGGGAGCGGTCTACAATGAGCAGTTCTTC
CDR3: CASSLGGAVYNEQFF

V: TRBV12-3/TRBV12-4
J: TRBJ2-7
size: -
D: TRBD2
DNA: TGTGCCAGCAGTACGACGGGACTAACCTACGAGCAGTACTTC
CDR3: CASSTTGLTYEQYF

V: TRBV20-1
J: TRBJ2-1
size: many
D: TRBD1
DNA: TGCAGTGCTAGTCGGGACAGACAGTTCTTC
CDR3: CSASRDRQFF

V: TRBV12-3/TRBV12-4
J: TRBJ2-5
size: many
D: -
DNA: TGTGCCAGCAGACGGGTTGGAGCGGGGACACAAGAGACCCAGTACTTC
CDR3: CASRRVGAGTQETQYF

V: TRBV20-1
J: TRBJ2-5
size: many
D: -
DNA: TGCAGTGCTAGAGGGAATTCGGAGACCCAGTACTTC
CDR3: CSARGNSETQYF

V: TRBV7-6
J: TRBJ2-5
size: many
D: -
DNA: TGTGCCAGCAGCTTAGGGCAGGGGCAAGAGACCCAGTACTTC
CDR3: CASSLGQGQETQYF

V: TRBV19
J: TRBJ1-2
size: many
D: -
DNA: TGTGCCAGTACCGTGGGGACCTCCGATGGCTACACCTTC
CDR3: CASTVGTSDGYTF

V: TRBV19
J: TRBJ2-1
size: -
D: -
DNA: TGTGCCAGTAGTGTTGGTCTACACGATGAGCAGTTCTTC
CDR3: CASSVGLHDEQFF

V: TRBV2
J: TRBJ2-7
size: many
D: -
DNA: TGTGCCAGCAGTTCGGACAGAAGCTCCTACGAGCAGTACTTC
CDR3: CASSSDRSSYEQYF

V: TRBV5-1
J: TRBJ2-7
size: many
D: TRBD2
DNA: TGCGCCAGCAGCTTCGCGGGAGGGGTCTACGAGCAGTACTTC
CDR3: CASSFAGGVYEQYF

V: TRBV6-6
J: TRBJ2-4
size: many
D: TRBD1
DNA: TGTGCCAGCAGTAGCACCGACAGGGGCGGAAACATTCAGTACTTC
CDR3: CASSSTDRGGNIQYF